This T cell receptor beta chain was obtained from a study of response to subunit inactivated influenza vaccine. Points from the study as a whole: T cells newly recruited by each seasonal influenza vaccination are few, the authors suggested.

In regard to this clonotype: Antigen specificity is unknown.

TCRdb redid the calling of the RT-PCR reads with MiXCR, one entry per CDR3 protein. This repertoire shows some 500,000 distinct CDR3 sequences, 13% found once; its top ten account for less than 15%. This receptor was taken from a man aged 50 to 59 who received an inactivated influenza vaccine. Specimen: PBMCs from blood, collected roughly 6 weeks after vaccination.

CDR3 region: CASSLWDSPYNEQFF. DNA for the CDR3: TGTGCCAGCAGCTTATGGGACAGCCCTTACAATGAGCAGTTCTTC. The chain links TRBV7-3 to TRBJ2-1, with 7 bases fitting TRBD1. The V and J ends lost 2 bases and 4 bases, in that order; junction bases with no gene match: 5. The CDR3 totals 15 residues. Germline V CDR1 and CDR2: SGHTA, FQGTGA.